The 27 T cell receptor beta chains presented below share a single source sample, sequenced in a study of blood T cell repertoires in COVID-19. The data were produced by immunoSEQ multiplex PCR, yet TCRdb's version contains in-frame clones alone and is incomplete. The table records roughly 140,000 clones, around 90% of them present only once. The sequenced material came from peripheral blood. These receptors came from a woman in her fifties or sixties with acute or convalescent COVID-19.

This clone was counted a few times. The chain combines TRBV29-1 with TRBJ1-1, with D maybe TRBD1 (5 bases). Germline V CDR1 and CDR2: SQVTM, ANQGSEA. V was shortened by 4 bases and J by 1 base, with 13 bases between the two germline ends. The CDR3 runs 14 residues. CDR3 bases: TGCAGCGTTGGGGCAAGGGGCGCGAACACTGAAGCTTTCTTT. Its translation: CSVGARGANTEAFF. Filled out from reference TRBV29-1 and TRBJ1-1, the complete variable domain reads SAVISQKPSRDICQRGTSLTIQCQVDSQVTMMFWYRQQPGQSLTLIATANQGSEATYESGFVIDKFPISRPNLTFSTLTVSNMSPEDSSIYLCSVGARGANTEAFFGQGTRLTVV.

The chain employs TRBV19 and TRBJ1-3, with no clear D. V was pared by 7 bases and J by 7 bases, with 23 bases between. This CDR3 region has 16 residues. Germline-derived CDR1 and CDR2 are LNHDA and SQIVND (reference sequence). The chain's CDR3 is CASTPPAGGRRNTIYF. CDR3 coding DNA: TGTGCCAGTACCCCTCCTGCGGGTGGCAGGCGTAACACCATATATTTT.

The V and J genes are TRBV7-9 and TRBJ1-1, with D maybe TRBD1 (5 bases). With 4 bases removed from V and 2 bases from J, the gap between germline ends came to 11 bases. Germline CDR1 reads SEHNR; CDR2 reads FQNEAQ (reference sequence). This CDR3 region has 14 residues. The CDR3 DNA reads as TGTGCCAGCAGCTCAAGGGGCTTCAACACTGAAGCTTTCTTT. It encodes CASSSRGFNTEAFF.

For the CDR3, the DNA is TGTGCCAGCTCACCAACGTCGTCTAGCGGGATATTTGTAGAGACCCAGTACTTC. This gives the protein CASSPTSSSGIFVETQYF. The V call is TRBV18, the J call TRBJ2-5; 9 bases line up with TRBD2. Germline V gene sequence: CDR1 KGHSH, CDR2 LQKENI. There are 18 residues in the CDR3. After removal of 2 bases from V and 4 bases from J, the junction contained 14 bases not matched to a gene. Complete variable domain (other parts from reference TRBV18 and TRBJ2-5): NAGVMQNPRHLVRRRGQEARLRCSPMKGHSHVYWYRQLPEEGLKFMVYLQKENIIDESGMPKERFSAEFPKEGPSILRIQQVVRGDSAAYFCASSPTSSSGIFVETQYFGPGTRLLVL.

The CDR3, as DNA: TGTGCCAGCAGCTCTCTAGCGAATGAGCAGTTCTTC. This sequence encodes CASSSLANEQFF. The genes are TRBV11-3 and TRBJ2-1, with D possibly TRBD2 on 6 matching bases. The length of the CDR3 is 12 residues. V shed 4 bases and J shed 7 bases, with 8 bases lying between them. Looked up from germline, CDR1 is SGHNT and CDR2 is YENEEA. The full variable domain, rest sourced from reference TRBV11-3 and TRBJ2-1, is EAGVVQSPRYKIIEKKQPVAFWCNPISGHNTLYWYLQNLGQGPELLIRYENEEAVDDSQLPKDRFSAERLKGVDSTLKIQPAELGDSAVYLCASSSLANEQFFGPGTRLTVL.

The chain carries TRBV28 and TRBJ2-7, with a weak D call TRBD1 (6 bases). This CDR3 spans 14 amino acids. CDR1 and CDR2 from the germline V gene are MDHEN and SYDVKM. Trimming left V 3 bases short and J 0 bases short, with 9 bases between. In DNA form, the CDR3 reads TGTGCCAGCAGTTTTGGGACATCCTCCTACGAGCAGTACTTC. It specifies CASSFGTSSYEQYF. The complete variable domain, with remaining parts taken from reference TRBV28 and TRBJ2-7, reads DVKVTQSSRYLVKRTGEKVFLECVQDMDHENMFWYRQDPGLGLRLIYFSYDVKMKEKGDIPEGYSVSREKKERFSLILESASTNQTSMYLCASSFGTSSYEQYFGPGTRLTVT.

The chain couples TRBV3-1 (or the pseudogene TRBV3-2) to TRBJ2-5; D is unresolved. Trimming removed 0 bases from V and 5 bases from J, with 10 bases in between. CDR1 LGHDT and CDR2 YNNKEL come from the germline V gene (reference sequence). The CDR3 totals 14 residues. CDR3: CASSQDLGRETQYF. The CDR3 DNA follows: TGTGCCAGCAGCCAAGATCTGGGCCGGGAGACCCAGTACTTC.

The CDR3 loop is CASSIYYEQYF. The DNA for the CDR3 is TGTGCCAGCAGTATATACTACGAGCAGTACTTC. The V call is TRBV12-3 or TRBV12-4, the J call TRBJ2-7; D not resolved. The CDR3 consists of 11 residues. Trimming pared 5 bases from V and 3 bases from J, leaving 5 bases between.

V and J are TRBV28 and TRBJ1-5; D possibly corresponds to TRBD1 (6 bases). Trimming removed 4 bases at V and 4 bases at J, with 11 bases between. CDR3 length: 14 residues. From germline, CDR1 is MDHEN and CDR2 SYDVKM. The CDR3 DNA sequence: TGTGCCAGCAGTTGGGCCGGACAGAATCAGCCCCAGCATTTT. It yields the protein CASSWAGQNQPQHF. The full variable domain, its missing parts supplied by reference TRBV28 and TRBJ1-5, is DVKVTQSSRYLVKRTGEKVFLECVQDMDHENMFWYRQDPGLGLRLIYFSYDVKMKEKGDIPEGYSVSREKKERFSLILESASTNQTSMYLCASSWAGQNQPQHFGDGTRLSIL.

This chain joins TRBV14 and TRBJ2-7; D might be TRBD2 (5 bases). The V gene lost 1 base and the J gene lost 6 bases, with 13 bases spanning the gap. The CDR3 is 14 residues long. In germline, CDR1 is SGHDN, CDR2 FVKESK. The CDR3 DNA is TGTGCCAGCAGCCAAGCCCCACTCCGGGGCGAGCAGTACTTC. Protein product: CASSQAPLRGEQYF.

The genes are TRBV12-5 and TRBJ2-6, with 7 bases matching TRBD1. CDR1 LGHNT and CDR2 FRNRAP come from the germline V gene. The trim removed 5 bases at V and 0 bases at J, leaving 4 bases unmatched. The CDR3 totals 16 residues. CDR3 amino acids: CASGPGTDSGANVLTF. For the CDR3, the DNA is TGTGCTAGTGGTCCAGGGACAGACTCTGGGGCCAACGTCCTGACTTTC. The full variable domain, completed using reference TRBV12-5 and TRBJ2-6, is DARVTQTPRHKVTEMGQEVTMRCQPILGHNTVFWYRQTMMQGLELLAYFRNRAPLDDSGMPKDRFSAEMPDATLATLKIQPSEPRDSAVYFCASGPGTDSGANVLTFGAGSRLTVL.

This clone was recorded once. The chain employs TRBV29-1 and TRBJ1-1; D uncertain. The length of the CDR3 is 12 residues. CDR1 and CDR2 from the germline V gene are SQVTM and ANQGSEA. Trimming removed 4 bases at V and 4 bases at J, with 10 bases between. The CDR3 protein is CSVGGAATEAFF. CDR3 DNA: TGCAGCGTTGGAGGCGCCGCCACTGAAGCTTTCTTT.

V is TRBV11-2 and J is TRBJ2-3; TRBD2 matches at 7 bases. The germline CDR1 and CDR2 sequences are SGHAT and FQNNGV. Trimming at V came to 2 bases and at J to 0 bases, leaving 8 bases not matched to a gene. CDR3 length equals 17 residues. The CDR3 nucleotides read TGTGCCAGCAGCTTATCGACGTCCGGGAGGAGCACAGATACGCAGTATTTT. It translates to CASSLSTSGRSTDTQYF.

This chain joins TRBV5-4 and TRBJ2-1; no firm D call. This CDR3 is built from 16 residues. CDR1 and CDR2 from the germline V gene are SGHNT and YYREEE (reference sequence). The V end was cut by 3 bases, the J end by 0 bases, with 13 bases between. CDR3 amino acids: CASSSGGSSSYNEQFF. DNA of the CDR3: TGTGCCAGCAGCTCTGGCGGCTCCAGCTCCTACAATGAGCAGTTCTTC.

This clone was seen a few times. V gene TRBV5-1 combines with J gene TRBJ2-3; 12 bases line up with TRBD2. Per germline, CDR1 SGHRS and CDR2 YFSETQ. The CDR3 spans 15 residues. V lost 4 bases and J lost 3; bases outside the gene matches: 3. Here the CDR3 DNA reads TGCGCCAGCAGCCCCCTAGCGGGGGGGACAGATACGCAGTATTTT. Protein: CASSPLAGGTDTQYF.

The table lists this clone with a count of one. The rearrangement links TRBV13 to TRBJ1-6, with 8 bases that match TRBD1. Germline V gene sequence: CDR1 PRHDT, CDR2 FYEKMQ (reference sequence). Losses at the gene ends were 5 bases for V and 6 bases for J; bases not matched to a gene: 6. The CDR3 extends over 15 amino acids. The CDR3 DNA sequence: TGTGCCAGCAGCCGGACAGGGACGAGTAATTCACCCCTCCACTTT. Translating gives CASSRTGTSNSPLHF. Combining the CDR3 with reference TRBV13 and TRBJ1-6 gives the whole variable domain AAGVIQSPRHLIKEKRETATLKCYPIPRHDTVYWYQQGPGQDPQFLISFYEKMQSDKGSIPDRFSAQQFSDYHSELNMSSLELGDSALYFCASSRTGTSNSPLHFGNGTRLTVT.

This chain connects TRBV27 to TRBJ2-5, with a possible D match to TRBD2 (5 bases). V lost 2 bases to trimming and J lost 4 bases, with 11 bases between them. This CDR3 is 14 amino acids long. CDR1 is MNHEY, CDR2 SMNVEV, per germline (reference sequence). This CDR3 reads CASSLDGVLETQYF. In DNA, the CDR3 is TGTGCCAGCAGTTTAGACGGGGTTCTAGAGACCCAGTACTTC.

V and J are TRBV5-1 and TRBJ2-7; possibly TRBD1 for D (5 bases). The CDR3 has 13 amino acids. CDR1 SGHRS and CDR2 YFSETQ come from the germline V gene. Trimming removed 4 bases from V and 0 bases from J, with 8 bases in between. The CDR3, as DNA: TGCGCCAGCAGCGAGGACACCTCCTACGAGCAGTACTTC. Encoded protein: CASSEDTSYEQYF.

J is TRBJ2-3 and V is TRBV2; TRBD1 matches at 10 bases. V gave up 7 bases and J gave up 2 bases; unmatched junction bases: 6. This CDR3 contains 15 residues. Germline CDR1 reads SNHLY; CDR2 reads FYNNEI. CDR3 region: CASTPGTGATDTQYF. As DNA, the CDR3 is TGTGCCAGCACCCCCGGGACAGGGGCCACAGATACGCAGTATTTT.

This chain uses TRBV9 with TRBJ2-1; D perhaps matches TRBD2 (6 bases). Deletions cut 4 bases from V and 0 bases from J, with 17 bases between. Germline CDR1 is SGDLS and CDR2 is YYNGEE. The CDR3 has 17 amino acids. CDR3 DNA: TGTGCCAGCAGCCCCGGGTTCAGCGGGTACTCCTACAATGAGCAGTTCTTC. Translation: CASSPGFSGYSYNEQFF.

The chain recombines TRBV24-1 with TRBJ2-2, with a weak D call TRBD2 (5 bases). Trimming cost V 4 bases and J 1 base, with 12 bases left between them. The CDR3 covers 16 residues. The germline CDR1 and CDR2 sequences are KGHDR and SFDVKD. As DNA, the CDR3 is TGTGCCACCAGTGAGGGTGGACTGAGGAACACCGGGGAGCTGTTTTTT. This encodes CATSEGGLRNTGELFF.

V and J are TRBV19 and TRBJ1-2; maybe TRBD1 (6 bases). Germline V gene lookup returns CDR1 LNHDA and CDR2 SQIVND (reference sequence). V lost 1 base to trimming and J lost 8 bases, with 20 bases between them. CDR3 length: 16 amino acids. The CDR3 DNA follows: TGTGCCAGTAGTATAGCCACAAGACAGGTTGGGGGCGGCTACACCTTC. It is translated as CASSIATRQVGGGYTF.

The CDR3 DNA sequence: TGTGCCAGCTCACCGACAGGGAACACTGAAGCTTTCTTT. This sequence encodes CASSPTGNTEAFF. The rearrangement links TRBV18 to TRBJ1-1; D is possibly TRBD1 (6 bases). Looked up from germline, CDR1 is KGHSH and CDR2 is LQKENI. The CDR3 runs 13 residues. Trimming took 3 bases from V and 1 from J, leaving 6 bases between them.

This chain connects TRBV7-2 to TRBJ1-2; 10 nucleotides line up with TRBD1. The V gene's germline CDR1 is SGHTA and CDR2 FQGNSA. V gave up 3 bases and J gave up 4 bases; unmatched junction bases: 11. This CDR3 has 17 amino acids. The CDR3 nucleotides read TGTGCCAGCAGCTTCAGGGGGGACAGGGGTGTGGGCTATGGCTACACCTTC. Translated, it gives CASSFRGDRGVGYGYTF.

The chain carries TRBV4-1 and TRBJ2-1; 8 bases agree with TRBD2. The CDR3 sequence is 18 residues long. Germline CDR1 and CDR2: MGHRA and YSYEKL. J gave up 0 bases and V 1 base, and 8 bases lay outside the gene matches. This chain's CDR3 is CASSQGVSGASSYNEQFF. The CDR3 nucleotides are TGCGCCAGCAGCCAAGGGGTTAGCGGGGCGAGCTCCTACAATGAGCAGTTCTTC.

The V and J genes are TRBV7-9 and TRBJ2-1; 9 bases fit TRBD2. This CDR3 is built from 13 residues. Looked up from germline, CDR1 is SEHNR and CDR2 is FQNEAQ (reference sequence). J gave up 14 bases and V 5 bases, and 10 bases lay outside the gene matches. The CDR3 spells CASSPGRGGSEFF. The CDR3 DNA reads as TGTGCCAGCAGCCCCGGGCGGGGGGGCTCAGAGTTCTTC.

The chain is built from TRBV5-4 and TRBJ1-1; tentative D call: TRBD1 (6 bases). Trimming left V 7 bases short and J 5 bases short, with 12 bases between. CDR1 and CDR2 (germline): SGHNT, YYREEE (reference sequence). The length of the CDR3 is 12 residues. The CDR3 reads CASDEGGTEAFF. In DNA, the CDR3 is TGTGCCAGCGATGAAGGGGGAACTGAAGCTTTCTTT.